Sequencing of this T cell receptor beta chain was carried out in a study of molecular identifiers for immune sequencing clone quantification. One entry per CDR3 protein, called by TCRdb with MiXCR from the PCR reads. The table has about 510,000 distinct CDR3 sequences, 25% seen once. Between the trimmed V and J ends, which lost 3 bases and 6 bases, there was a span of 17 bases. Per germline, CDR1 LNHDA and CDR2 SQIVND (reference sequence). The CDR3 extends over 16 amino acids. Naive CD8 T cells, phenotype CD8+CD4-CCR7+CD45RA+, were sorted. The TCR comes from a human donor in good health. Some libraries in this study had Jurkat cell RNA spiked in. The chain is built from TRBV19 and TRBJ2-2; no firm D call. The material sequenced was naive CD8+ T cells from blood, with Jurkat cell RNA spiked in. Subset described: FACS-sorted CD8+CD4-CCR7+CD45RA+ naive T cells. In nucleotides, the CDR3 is TGTGCCAGTAGTATGGGTCCCCCAACGCACCCCGGGGAGCTGTTTTTT. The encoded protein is CASSMGPPTHPGELFF.